The source of this T cell receptor (beta chain) is a study of siplizumab effects on memory and regulatory T cells (dated by TCRdb to about 2019). Looking at the study overall: The study looked at the effect of siplizumab, an anti-CD2 antibody, on alloreactive T-cell subsets in allogeneic mixed lymphocyte reactions made from human PBMCs. The paper's findings and limits, for the study overall: Sequences below about 10^-5 frequency were poorly captured, so only a minor fraction of alloreactive clones could be mapped to unstimulated subsets. A naive or memory phenotype could not be assigned to roughly 75-95% of proliferating CD4+ or CD8+ clones. Whether proliferating Tregs from siplizumab cultures were suppressive was not functionally confirmed. Unstimulated naive T cells appeared to be more diverse than memory T cells, and naive cells seemed to make a substantial contribution to the alloresponse. Among mappable alloreactive CD4+ clones, an average Treg-derived fraction of roughly 69% was observed with siplizumab, compared with roughly 27% in control reactions. Siplizumab significantly reduced the cumulative frequency of alloreactive sequences traceable to unstimulated CD4+ memory T cells.

A note on this clone: The antigen it recognizes is unknown. Base qualities are not at hand, and no much larger clone is one base apart.

The germline ends are 12 bases apart after V is trimmed by 1 base and J by 2 bases. The germline V gene specifies SQVTM as CDR1 and ANQGSEA as CDR2. From its cysteine to its phenylalanine, the CDR3 spans 15 amino acids. Solely the CDR3 DNA is kept, with 45 bases framed from the first base. TCRbeta CDR3 sequencing was performed on sorted unstimulated T cells and on proliferating T cells recovered from mixed lymphocyte reactions. Fresh whole blood from fewer than twelve HLA-typed healthy donors was used to isolate PBMCs. To map where alloreactive clones came from, CD4+ regulatory T cells in the unstimulated state were FACS-sorted. Receptor libraries were prepared by the immunoSEQ multiplex PCR assay. About 10^5 TCR templates per sample were assayed by the deep sequencing platform. Genomic DNA extracted from sorted T cells was the material used for TCRbeta CDR3 sequencing. Regarding the original processing steps: Clonal analysis of TCRbeta CDR3 data was done in the R programming language. Unstimulated samples were compared with post-reaction CFSE-low samples to define alloreactive CD4+ and CD8+ clones. Regulatory or non-regulatory origin of alloreactive CD4+ clones was assigned by matching sequences to the sorted unstimulated Treg and non-Treg repertoires. TCRdb's version of the immuneACCESS table is confined to in-frame rearrangements and falls short of the full clone set. An unresolved V gene accounts for under half of the shortfall where checked; the remainder is of unknown origin. D and trimming were read from the DNA, whereas the V and J calls and clone size are those reported in that table. The sample table records tens of thousands of clones; 88% of these occur just once. The top ten hold roughly 1.7% of the sample.

Material: Tregs sorted from blood. This receptor was taken from a human donor in good health. The chain joins TRBV29-1 to TRBJ2-1, with TRBD2 as a weak D call on 5 bases. The nucleotide sequence reads TGCAGCGTTGAAGGAGCCCGGGGTACCTACAATGAGCAGTTCTTC. This codes for CSVEGARGTYNEQFF.